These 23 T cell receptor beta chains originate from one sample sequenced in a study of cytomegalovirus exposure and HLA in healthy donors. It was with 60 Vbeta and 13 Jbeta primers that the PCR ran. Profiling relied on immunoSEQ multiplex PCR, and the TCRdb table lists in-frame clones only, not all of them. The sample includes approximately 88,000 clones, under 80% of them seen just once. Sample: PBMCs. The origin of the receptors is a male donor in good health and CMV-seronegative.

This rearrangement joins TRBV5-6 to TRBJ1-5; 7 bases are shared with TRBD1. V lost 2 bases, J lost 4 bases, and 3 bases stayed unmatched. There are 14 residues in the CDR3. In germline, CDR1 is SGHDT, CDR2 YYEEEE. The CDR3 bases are TGTGCCAGCAGCTTAGACAGGGCGAATCAGCCCCAGCATTTT. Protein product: CASSLDRANQPQHF.

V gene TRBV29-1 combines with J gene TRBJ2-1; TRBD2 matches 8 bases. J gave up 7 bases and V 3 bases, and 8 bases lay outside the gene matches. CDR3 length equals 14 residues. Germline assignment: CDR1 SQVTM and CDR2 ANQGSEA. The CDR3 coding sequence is TGCAGCGTTGACGTAAGCGGGAGTTGGAATGAGCAGTTCTTC. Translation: CSVDVSGSWNEQFF.

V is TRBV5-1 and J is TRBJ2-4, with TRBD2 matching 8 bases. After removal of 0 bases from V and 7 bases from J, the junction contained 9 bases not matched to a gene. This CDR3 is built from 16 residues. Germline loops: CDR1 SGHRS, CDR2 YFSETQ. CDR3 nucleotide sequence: TGCGCCAGCAGCTTGGGACCACCGGGGGGGGGTAACATTCAGTACTTC. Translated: CASSLGPPGGGNIQYF.

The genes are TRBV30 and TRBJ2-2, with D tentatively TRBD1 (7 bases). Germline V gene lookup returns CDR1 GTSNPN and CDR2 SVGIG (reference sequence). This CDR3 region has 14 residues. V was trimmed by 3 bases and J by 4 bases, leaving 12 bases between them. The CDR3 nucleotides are TGTGCCTGGAGACGACAGGGAGGCACCGGGGAGCTGTTTTTT. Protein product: CAWRRQGGTGELFF.

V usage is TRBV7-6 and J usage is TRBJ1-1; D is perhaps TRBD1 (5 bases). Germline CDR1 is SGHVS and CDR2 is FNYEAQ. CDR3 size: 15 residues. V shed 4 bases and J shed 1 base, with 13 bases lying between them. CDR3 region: CASSSTRGPNTEAFF. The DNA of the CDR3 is TGTGCCAGCAGCTCCACGCGGGGACCGAACACTGAAGCTTTCTTT.

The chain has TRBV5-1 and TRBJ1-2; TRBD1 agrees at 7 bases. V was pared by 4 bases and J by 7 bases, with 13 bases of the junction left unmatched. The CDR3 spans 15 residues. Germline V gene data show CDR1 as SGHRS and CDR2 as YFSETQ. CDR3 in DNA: TGCGCCAGCAGCCCAACAGAGAGGGGGCGGGGTGGCTACACCTTC. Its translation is CASSPTERGRGGYTF.

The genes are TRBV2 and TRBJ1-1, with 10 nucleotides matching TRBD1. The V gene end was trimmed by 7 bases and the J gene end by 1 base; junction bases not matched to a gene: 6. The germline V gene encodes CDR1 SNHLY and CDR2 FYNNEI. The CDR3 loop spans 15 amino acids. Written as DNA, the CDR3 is TGTGCCAGCAATCGACAGGGGGCAAGGAACACTGAAGCTTTCTTT. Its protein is CASNRQGARNTEAFF. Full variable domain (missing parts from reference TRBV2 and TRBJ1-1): EPEVTQTPSHQVTQMGQEVILRCVPISNHLYFYWYRQILGQKVEFLVSFYNNEISEKSEIFDDQFSVERPDGSNFTLKIRSTKLEDSAMYFCASNRQGARNTEAFFGQGTRLTVV.

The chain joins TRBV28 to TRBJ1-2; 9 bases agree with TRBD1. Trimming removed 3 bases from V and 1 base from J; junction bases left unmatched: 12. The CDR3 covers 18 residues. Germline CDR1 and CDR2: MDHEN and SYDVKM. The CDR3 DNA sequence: TGTGCCAGCAGTTTGTACGGAGAGGGGACAGGGAGTAACTATGGCTACACCTTC. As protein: CASSLYGEGTGSNYGYTF.

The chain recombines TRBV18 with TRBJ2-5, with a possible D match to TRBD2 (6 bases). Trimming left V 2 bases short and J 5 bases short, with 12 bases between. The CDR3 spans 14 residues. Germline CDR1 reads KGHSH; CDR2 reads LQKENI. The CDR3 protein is CASSPIADGETQYF. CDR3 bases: TGTGCCAGCTCACCAATAGCGGACGGGGAGACCCAGTACTTC.

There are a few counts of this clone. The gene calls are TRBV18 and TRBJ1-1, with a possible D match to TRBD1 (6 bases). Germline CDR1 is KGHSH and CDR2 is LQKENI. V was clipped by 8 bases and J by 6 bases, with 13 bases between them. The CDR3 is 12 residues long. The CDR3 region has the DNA TGTGCCAGCAGCCCGACAGGCCCTGAAGCTTTCTTT. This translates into CASSPTGPEAFF.

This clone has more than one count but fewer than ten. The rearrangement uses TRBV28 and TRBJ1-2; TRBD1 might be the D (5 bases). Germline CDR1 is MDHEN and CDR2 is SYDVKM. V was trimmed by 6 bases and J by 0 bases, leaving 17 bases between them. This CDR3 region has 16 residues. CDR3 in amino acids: CASRMGGGETNYGYTF. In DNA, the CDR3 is TGTGCCAGCAGAATGGGTGGGGGGGAAACTAACTATGGCTACACCTTC.

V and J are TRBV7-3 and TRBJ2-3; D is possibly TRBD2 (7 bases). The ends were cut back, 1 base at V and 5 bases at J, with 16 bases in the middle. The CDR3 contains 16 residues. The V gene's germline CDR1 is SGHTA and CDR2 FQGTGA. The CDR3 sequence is CASSLKGWGGQDTQYF. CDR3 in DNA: TGTGCCAGCAGCTTAAAAGGTTGGGGGGGACAAGATACGCAGTATTTT.

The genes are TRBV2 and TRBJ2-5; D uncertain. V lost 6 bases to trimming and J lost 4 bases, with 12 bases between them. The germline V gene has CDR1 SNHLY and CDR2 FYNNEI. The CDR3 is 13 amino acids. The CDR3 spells CASRSRSGETQYF. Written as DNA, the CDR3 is TGTGCCAGCAGGTCGCGATCAGGAGAGACCCAGTACTTC.

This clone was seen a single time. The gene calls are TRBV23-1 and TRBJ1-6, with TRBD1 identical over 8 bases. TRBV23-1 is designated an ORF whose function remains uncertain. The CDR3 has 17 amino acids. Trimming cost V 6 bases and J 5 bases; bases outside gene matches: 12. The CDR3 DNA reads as TGCGCCAGCAGCCAAGACCTCAAGGACAGGGATAATTCACCCCTCCACTTT. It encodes CASSQDLKDRDNSPLHF.

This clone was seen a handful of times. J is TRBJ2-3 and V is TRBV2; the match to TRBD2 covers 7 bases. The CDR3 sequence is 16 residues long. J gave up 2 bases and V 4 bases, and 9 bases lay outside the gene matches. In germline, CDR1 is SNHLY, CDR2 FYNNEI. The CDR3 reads CASSGSGGSYTDTQYF. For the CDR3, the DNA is TGTGCCAGCAGTGGGTCCGGCGGGAGCTACACAGATACGCAGTATTTT. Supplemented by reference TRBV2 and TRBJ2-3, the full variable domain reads EPEVTQTPSHQVTQMGQEVILRCVPISNHLYFYWYRQILGQKVEFLVSFYNNEISEKSEIFDDQFSVERPDGSNFTLKIRSTKLEDSAMYFCASSGSGGSYTDTQYFGPGTRLTVL.

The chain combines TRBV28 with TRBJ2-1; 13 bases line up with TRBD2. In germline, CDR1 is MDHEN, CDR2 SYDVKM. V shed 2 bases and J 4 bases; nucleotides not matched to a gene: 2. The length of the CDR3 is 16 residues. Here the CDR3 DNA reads TGTGCCAGCAGTTTAGGGGGACTAGCGGGGTACAATGAGCAGTTCTTC. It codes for CASSLGGLAGYNEQFF.

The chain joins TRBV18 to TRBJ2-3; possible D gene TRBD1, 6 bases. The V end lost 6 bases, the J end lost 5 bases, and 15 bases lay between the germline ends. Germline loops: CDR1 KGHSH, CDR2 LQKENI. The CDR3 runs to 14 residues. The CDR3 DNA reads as TGTGCCAGCTCGCCTACACAGGGAAGAGATACGCAGTATTTT. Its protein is CASSPTQGRDTQYF.

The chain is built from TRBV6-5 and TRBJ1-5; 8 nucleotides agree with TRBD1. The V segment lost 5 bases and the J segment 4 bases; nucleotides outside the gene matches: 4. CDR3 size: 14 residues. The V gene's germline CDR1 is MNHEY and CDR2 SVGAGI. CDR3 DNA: TGTGCCAGCAGTCAGCGGGACAGGAATCAGCCCCAGCATTTT. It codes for CASSQRDRNQPQHF.

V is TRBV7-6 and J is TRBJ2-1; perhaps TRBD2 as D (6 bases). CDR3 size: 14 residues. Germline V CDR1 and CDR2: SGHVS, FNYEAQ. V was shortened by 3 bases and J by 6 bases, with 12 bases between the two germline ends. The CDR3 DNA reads TGTGCCAGCAGCTTTAGACTAGGACCCAATGAGCAGTTCTTC. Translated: CASSFRLGPNEQFF.

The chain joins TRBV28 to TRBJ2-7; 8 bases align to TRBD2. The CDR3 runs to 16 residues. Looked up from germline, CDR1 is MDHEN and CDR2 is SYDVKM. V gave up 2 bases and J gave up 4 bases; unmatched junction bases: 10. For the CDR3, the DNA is TGTGCCAGCAGTTTACCCCCAGCGGGAGTCGCGTACGAGCAGTACTTC. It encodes CASSLPPAGVAYEQYF. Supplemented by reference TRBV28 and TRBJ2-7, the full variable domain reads DVKVTQSSRYLVKRTGEKVFLECVQDMDHENMFWYRQDPGLGLRLIYFSYDVKMKEKGDIPEGYSVSREKKERFSLILESASTNQTSMYLCASSLPPAGVAYEQYFGPGTRLTVT.

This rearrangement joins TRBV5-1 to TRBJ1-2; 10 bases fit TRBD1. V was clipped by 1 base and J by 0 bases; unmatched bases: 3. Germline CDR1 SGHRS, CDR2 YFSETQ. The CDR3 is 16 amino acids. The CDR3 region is CASSLRQGAANYGYTF. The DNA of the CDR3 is TGCGCCAGCAGCTTGAGACAGGGGGCAGCTAACTATGGCTACACCTTC.

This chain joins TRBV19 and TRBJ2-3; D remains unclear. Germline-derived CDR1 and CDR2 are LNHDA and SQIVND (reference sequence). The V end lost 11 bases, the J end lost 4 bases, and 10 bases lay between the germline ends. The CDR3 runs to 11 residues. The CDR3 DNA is TGTGCCGTCCTAAGTGCAGATACGCAGTATTTT. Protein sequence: CAVLSADTQYF.

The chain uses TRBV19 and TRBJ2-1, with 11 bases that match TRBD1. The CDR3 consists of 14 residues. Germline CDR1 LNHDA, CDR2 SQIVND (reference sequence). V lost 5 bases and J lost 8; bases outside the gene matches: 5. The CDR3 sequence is CASSWTGGIDEQFF. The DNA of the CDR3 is TGTGCCAGTAGTTGGACAGGGGGCATTGATGAGCAGTTCTTC.